Given below is one T cell receptor (beta chain) in context. This entry belongs to a study of blood T cell repertoires in COVID-19. Per the original methods: Nucleated cell counts were estimated from reference gene primer amplification. Clones were read by immunoSEQ multiplex PCR, and TCRdb kept only the in-frame ones, dropping some. D and trimming were read from the DNA, whereas the V and J calls and clone size are those reported in that table. The sample holds 300,000 to 400,000 clones, 88% seen once. This CDR3 is built from 14 residues. V shed 2 bases and J 11 bases; nucleotides not matched to a gene: 8. Germline V CDR1 and CDR2: MNHEY, SMNVEV (reference sequence).

The receptor was isolated from a woman between 25 and 40 years old with COVID-19, enrolled during active disease. Sequenced sample: peripheral blood. The chain recombines TRBV27 with TRBJ1-4, with 7 positions matching TRBD1. The CDR3 coding sequence is TGTGCCAGCAGTTTAAAAGGGGGCCATTGGAAACTGTTTTTT. It codes for CASSLKGGHWKLFF.